This T cell receptor (beta chain) appears in the sequencing data of a study of siplizumab effects on memory and regulatory T cells. Overall study results and limits: For mappable alloreactive CD4+ clones, the mean Treg-derived fraction was roughly 70% with siplizumab and roughly 26% in controls. Proliferating siplizumab-culture Treg suppressive function went unconfirmed. The alloresponse seemed to draw substantially on naive T cells, which appeared more diverse than memory cells. Only a minority of proliferating CD4+ or CD8+ clones had an assignable naive or memory phenotype, with roughly 80-97% lacking one.

Clones were sequenced by immunoSEQ multiplex PCR, and TCRdb holds only the in-frame ones, with some missing. The data contain around 100,000 clones, 80% to 95% of them singletons. CDR1 SGHRS and CDR2 YFSETQ come from the germline V gene. The length of the CDR3 is 15 residues. V gave up 0 bases and J gave up 0 bases, with 7 bases separating them. A note on this clone: What it binds is not known.

V gene TRBV5-1 combines with J gene TRBJ2-1; D may be TRBD1 (5 bases). The source is a human donor in good health. Sequenced material: non-Treg CD4+ T cells sorted from blood. CDR3 sequence reads: CASSLEDNSYNEQFF. In DNA form, the CDR3 reads TGCGCCAGCAGCTTGGAGGACAACTCCTACAATGAGCAGTTCTTC.